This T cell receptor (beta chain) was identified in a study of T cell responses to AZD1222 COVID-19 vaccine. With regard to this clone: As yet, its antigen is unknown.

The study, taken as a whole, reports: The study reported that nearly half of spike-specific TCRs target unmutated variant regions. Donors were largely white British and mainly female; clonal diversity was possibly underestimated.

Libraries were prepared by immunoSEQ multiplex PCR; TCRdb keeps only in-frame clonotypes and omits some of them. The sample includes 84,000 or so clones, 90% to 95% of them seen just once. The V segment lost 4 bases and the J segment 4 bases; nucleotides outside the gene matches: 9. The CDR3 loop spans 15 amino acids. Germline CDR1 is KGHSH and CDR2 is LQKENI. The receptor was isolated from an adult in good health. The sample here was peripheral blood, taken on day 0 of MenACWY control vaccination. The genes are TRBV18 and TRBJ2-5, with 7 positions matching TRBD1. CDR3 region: CASSLRDSGAETQYF. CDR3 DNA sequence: TGTGCCAGCTCACTAAGGGACAGTGGGGCAGAGACCCAGTACTTC.